This T cell receptor (beta chain) was documented in a study of OX40 agonist ivuxolimab in advanced cancers. Study information: With ivuxolimab, an agonistic anti-OX40 (CD134) antibody, patients were treated. A history of anti-PD-1, anti-PD-L1 or anti-CTLA-4 therapy was acceptable, and approximately 40% had some. General study results and limits: Clonal expansion by week 6 occurred in CD4+ and CD8+ blood T cells (at 0.1 to 3.0 mg/kg).

The CDR3 has 17 amino acids. Germline V lookup: CDR1 SEHNR, CDR2 FQNEAQ (reference sequence). Trimming cost V 2 bases and J 4 bases; bases outside gene matches: 11. Method: immunoSEQ multiplex PCR; TCRdb's copy keeps in-frame clones and lacks some. The sample has about 54,000 clones, almost 85% seen once. Turning to this clone: Its antigen is still unknown.

The input for sequencing was CD4+ or CD8+ T cells sorted from blood, taken in a trial of the OX40 agonist ivuxolimab. The receptor was isolated from an adult with an advanced solid tumor such as melanoma, head and neck, liver or kidney cancer. The rearrangement links TRBV7-9 to TRBJ2-5; 9 bases line up with TRBD2. As DNA, the CDR3 is TGTGCCAGCAGCTTAATAAGTGGTAGCGGGAGTCGAGAGACCCAGTACTTC. Translation gives CASSLISGSGSRETQYF.